These 31 T cell receptor beta chains were all obtained from the same sample, sequenced in a study of shared clonotypes between healthy human individuals. The table came from immunoSEQ multiplex PCR; TCRdb's copy has only in-frame clones and leaves some out. The data hold approximately 1,500,000 clones, with 98% observed a single time. The specimen was naive CD4+ T cells sorted from blood. Specified subset: CD45RA+ positively selected. These receptors all come from a man aged 25-40 years in good health.

Comments on this clone: Other DNA variants within this sample encode the same CDR3. This chain connects TRBV5-1 to TRBJ2-1, with 13 bases fitting TRBD2. Looked up from germline, CDR1 is SGHRS and CDR2 is YFSETQ. This CDR3 has 16 residues. J gave up 1 base and V 3 bases, and 1 base lay outside the gene matches. The CDR3 DNA is TGCGCCAGCAGCTCGACTAGCGGGAGGTCCTACAATGAGCAGTTCTTC. Translating it yields CASSSTSGRSYNEQFF. Full variable domain (missing parts from reference TRBV5-1 and TRBJ2-1): KAGVTQTPRYLIKTRGQQVTLSCSPISGHRSVSWYQQTPGQGLQFLFEYFSETQRNKGNFPGRFSGRQFSNSRSEMNVSTLELGDSALYLCASSSTSGRSYNEQFFGPGTRLTVL.

This clone was detected once. The CDR3 sequence: CASSQVLGSGSIYEQYF. The CDR3 DNA sequence: TGCGCCAGCAGCCAAGTACTCGGGAGCGGGAGTATCTACGAGCAGTACTTC. The J gene is TRBJ2-7, the V gene TRBV4-3; 8 bases align to TRBD2. The V and J ends lost 1 base and 3 bases, in that order; junction bases with no gene match: 11. The CDR3 spans 17 residues. Per the germline V gene, CDR1 is LGHNA and CDR2 is YSLEER.

V usage is TRBV14 and J usage is TRBJ2-2; 7 bases align to TRBD2. J was trimmed by 11 bases and V by 6 bases; bases with no gene match: 12. Germline V CDR1 and CDR2: SGHDN, FVKESK. The CDR3 length is 14 residues. CDR3 region: CASSFQIRGGELFF. The CDR3, as DNA: TGTGCCAGCAGTTTTCAGATTCGCGGGGGAGAGCTGTTTTTT.

The chain couples TRBV5-1 to TRBJ2-7; D is possibly TRBD1 (6 bases). Trimming stripped 5 bases from V and 2 bases from J, with 8 bases between. The CDR3 consists of 12 residues. Germline values: CDR1 SGHRS, CDR2 YFSETQ. CDR3 protein: CASSNRAYEQYF. In nucleotides, the CDR3 is TGCGCCAGCAGTAACAGGGCCTACGAGCAGTACTTC.

This sequence joins TRBV18 and TRBJ2-3, with 10 positions matching TRBD2. The J segment lost 1 base and the V segment lost 6 bases, leaving 16 bases of the junction unmatched. Germline V gene sequence: CDR1 KGHSH, CDR2 LQKENI. This CDR3 region has 19 residues. The CDR3 protein is CASSAGTSVTSVGTDTQYF. DNA of the CDR3: TGTGCCAGCTCGGCCGGGACTAGCGTAACATCGGTCGGCACAGATACGCAGTATTTT.

The V call is TRBV11-1, the J call TRBJ2-7; 9 positions agree with TRBD2. Germline V gene lookup returns CDR1 SGHAT and CDR2 FQDESV (reference sequence). The CDR3 runs to 15 residues. J gave up 2 bases and V 5 bases, and 7 bases lay outside the gene matches. CDR3 residues: CASSRGLALAYEQYF. The CDR3 region has the DNA TGTGCCAGCAGCCGCGGACTAGCGTTGGCCTACGAGCAGTACTTC.

The CDR3 sequence is CASSLFAEETQYF. The CDR3 bases are TGTGCCAGCAGTTTATTTGCAGAGGAGACCCAGTACTTC. The rearrangement joins TRBV28 to TRBJ2-5; D not resolved. The CDR3 contains 13 residues. Trimming stripped 1 base from V and 5 bases from J, with 8 bases between. Germline CDR1 MDHEN, CDR2 SYDVKM.

V gene TRBV28 combines with J gene TRBJ2-1, with a weak D call TRBD1 (6 bases). Germline V gene lookup returns CDR1 MDHEN and CDR2 SYDVKM. Trimming stripped 4 bases from V and 8 bases from J, with 9 bases between. The CDR3 contains 12 residues. CDR3 nucleotides: TGTGCCAGCAGTTCGGACAGCGATGAGCAGTTCTTC. It translates to CASSSDSDEQFF.

This rearrangement joins TRBV18 to TRBJ1-4; D remains unclear. V was clipped by 2 bases and J by 8 bases, with 12 bases between them. CDR3 length: 14 residues. Germline CDR1 reads KGHSH; CDR2 reads LQKENI. This chain's CDR3 is CASSPRTPAEKLFF. CDR3 coding DNA: TGTGCCAGCTCACCAAGGACTCCGGCCGAAAAACTGTTTTTT. Complete variable domain (other parts from reference TRBV18 and TRBJ1-4): NAGVMQNPRHLVRRRGQEARLRCSPMKGHSHVYWYRQLPEEGLKFMVYLQKENIIDESGMPKERFSAEFPKEGPSILRIQQVVRGDSAAYFCASSPRTPAEKLFFGSGTQLSVL.

The V call is TRBV27, the J call TRBJ1-2; possibly TRBD1 for D (6 bases). Germline assignment: CDR1 MNHEY and CDR2 SMNVEV (reference sequence). The CDR3 runs to 15 residues. Trimming cost V 3 bases and J 1 base, with 12 bases left between them. CDR3 sequence (DNA): TGTGCCAGCAGTTTGTCGGCAGGGGATAACTATGGCTACACCTTC. Amino acid sequence: CASSLSAGDNYGYTF.

The chain links TRBV19 to TRBJ2-7, with D possibly TRBD1 on 6 matching bases. The V end was cut by 5 bases, the J end by 1 base, with 12 bases between. CDR1 is LNHDA, CDR2 SQIVND, per germline (reference sequence). The CDR3 covers 14 residues. In nucleotides, the CDR3 is TGTGCCAGTAGTGTGACAGGAAGATCCTACGAGCAGTACTTC. As protein: CASSVTGRSYEQYF.

The chain has TRBV6-5 and TRBJ2-7, with 8 bases identical to TRBD2. The germline CDR1 and CDR2 sequences are MNHEY and SVGAGI. The CDR3 covers 14 residues. Unmatched junction bases numbered 4, after V lost 1 base and J lost 5 bases. This CDR3 reads CASSYLAGGNEQYF. The DNA of the CDR3 is TGTGCCAGCAGTTACTTGGCGGGAGGTAACGAGCAGTACTTC.

The chain has TRBV2 and TRBJ2-2; tentatively, D is TRBD1 or TRBD2 (5 bases each). V lost 4 bases, J lost 3 bases, and 9 bases lay in between. Germline V gene data show CDR1 as SNHLY and CDR2 as FYNNEI. CDR3 length: 14 amino acids. Here the CDR3 reads CASSGLGDTGELFF. CDR3 bases: TGTGCCAGCAGTGGACTGGGGGACACCGGGGAGCTGTTTTTT.

Notes on this clone: Other DNA sequences in this specimen translate into the identical CDR3. The rearrangement uses TRBV27 and TRBJ1-1; D gene ambiguous. The CDR3 has 13 residues. The V end lost 4 bases, the J end lost 0 bases, and 6 bases lay between the germline ends. Looked up from germline, CDR1 is MNHEY and CDR2 is SMNVEV (reference sequence). This CDR3 reads CASSWRMNTEAFF. The CDR3, as DNA: TGTGCCAGCAGTTGGCGTATGAACACTGAAGCTTTCTTT.

The gene calls are TRBV7-2 and TRBJ2-1; D may be TRBD2 (5 bases). The germline V gene has CDR1 SGHTA and CDR2 FQGNSA. The CDR3 covers 13 residues. The V and J ends lost 1 base and 9 bases respectively, with 10 bases between them. The CDR3 DNA reads TGTGCCAGCAGCTTAGGGGGAGACTTTGAGCAGTTCTTC. This encodes CASSLGGDFEQFF.

V gene TRBV7-2 combines with J gene TRBJ2-2; D may correspond to TRBD1 or TRBD2 (5 bases each). This CDR3 is 15 amino acids long. Trimming stripped 6 bases from V and 6 bases from J, with 17 bases between. The germline gives CDR1 SGHTA, CDR2 FQGNSA. The CDR3, as DNA: TGTGCCAGCAGGGGGGTAAGATCAGGTTCCGGGGAGCTGTTTTTT. Protein sequence: CASRGVRSGSGELFF.

In the case of this clone: This sample includes further DNA sequences coding for the same CDR3. V gene TRBV11-3 combines with J gene TRBJ2-3; 10 bases fit TRBD1. This CDR3 contains 15 residues. Trimming took 5 bases from V and 1 from J; bases not matched to a gene: 3. Germline V gene data show CDR1 as SGHNT and CDR2 as YENEEA. CDR3 coding DNA: TGTGCCAGCAGCCTTGGACAGGGGGGCACAGATACGCAGTATTTT. Translation gives CASSLGQGGTDTQYF.

The chain combines TRBV6-5 with TRBJ1-1; D remains unclear. The length of the CDR3 is 14 residues. V lost 0 bases, J lost 7 bases, and 12 bases lay in between. The germline V gene encodes CDR1 MNHEY and CDR2 SVGAGI. In nucleotides, the CDR3 is TGTGCCAGCAGTTACTCGACTTTGGGGAATGAAGCTTTCTTT. The encoded protein is CASSYSTLGNEAFF.

This chain uses TRBV5-1 with TRBJ2-7; tentatively, D is TRBD2 (6 bases). With 0 bases removed from V and 3 bases from J, the gap between germline ends came to 16 bases. CDR1 is SGHRS and CDR2 is YFSETQ in the germline V gene. The CDR3 has 16 residues. The CDR3, as DNA: TGCGCCAGCAGCTTGGCGTCCTTAGCGGAGGGCTACGAGCAGTACTTC. Its translation: CASSLASLAEGYEQYF.

For this clone: Other DNA sequences in the sample encode the same CDR3. The chain links TRBV6-5 to TRBJ1-3; D unclear. The germline V gene has CDR1 MNHEY and CDR2 SVGAGI. The CDR3 totals 13 residues. Trimming stripped 2 bases from V and 1 base from J, with 3 bases between. The CDR3 coding sequence is TGTGCCAGCAGTTACAGTTCTGGAAACACCATATATTTT. This sequence encodes CASSYSSGNTIYF.

The count of this clone is one. The J gene is TRBJ2-7, the V gene TRBV10-3; 11 bases map to TRBD2. This CDR3 contains 18 residues. Trimming at V came to 2 bases and at J to 3 bases, leaving 12 bases not matched to a gene. The germline gives CDR1 ENHRY, CDR2 SYGVKD. CDR3 residues: CAISEGVGTSGNFYEQYF. The CDR3 DNA sequence: TGTGCCATCAGTGAGGGGGTCGGGACTAGCGGAAATTTCTACGAGCAGTACTTC.

The gene calls are TRBV5-6 and TRBJ1-1; 7 bases match TRBD1. CDR3 length: 16 amino acids. The V gene's germline CDR1 is SGHDT and CDR2 YYEEEE. V gave up 4 bases and J gave up 4 bases; unmatched junction bases: 13. In DNA form, the CDR3 reads TGTGCCAGCAGCCCGGTCACCAGGGGGGCGAGCACTGAAGCTTTCTTT. Encoded protein: CASSPVTRGASTEAFF.

There are a few counts of this clone. The chain has TRBV4-1 and TRBJ2-7; TRBD1 agrees at 8 bases. V lost 6 bases, J lost 6 bases, and 19 bases stayed unmatched. There are 17 residues in the CDR3. Germline CDR1 reads MGHRA; CDR2 reads YSYEKL. The CDR3 loop reads CASSLGPLGQGRPEQYF. CDR3 DNA: TGCGCCAGCAGTCTGGGACCTCTAGGACAGGGCCGTCCCGAGCAGTACTTC.

The chain recombines TRBV19 with TRBJ1-1, with TRBD1 as a possible D gene (5 bases). Germline V gives CDR1 LNHDA, CDR2 SQIVND (reference sequence). The ends were cut back, 6 bases at V and 4 bases at J, with 18 bases in the middle. The CDR3 has 15 amino acids. In DNA, the CDR3 is TGTGCCAGTAGCCGTGCAGGGTCCGGAGGCACTGAAGCTTTCTTT. Translated, it gives CASSRAGSGGTEAFF.

With respect to this clone: Other DNA sequences in this specimen translate into the identical CDR3. The gene calls are TRBV11-2 and TRBJ2-2; no clear D. The germline V gene has CDR1 SGHAT and CDR2 FQNNGV. Trimming cost V 1 base and J 7 bases, with 4 bases left between them. The CDR3 extends over 12 amino acids. CDR3 bases: TGTGCCAGCAGCTTAGCTGGCGGGGAGCTGTTTTTT. It translates to CASSLAGGELFF.

This rearrangement joins TRBV28 to TRBJ2-7; the match to TRBD2 covers 13 bases. This CDR3 spans 17 amino acids. V trimming: 2 bases; J trimming: 7 bases; junction bases outside the gene matches: 11. CDR1 and CDR2 from the germline V gene are MDHEN and SYDVKM. CDR3 region: CASSLLLLAGGPREQYF. The CDR3 DNA reads TGTGCCAGCAGTTTACTCCTACTAGCGGGAGGGCCTCGGGAGCAGTACTTC. The whole variable domain, filled in from reference TRBV28 and TRBJ2-7, reads DVKVTQSSRYLVKRTGEKVFLECVQDMDHENMFWYRQDPGLGLRLIYFSYDVKMKEKGDIPEGYSVSREKKERFSLILESASTNQTSMYLCASSLLLLAGGPREQYFGPGTRLTVT.

This rearrangement joins TRBV30 to TRBJ1-4; D remains ambiguous. CDR1 and CDR2 (germline): GTSNPN, SVGIG (reference sequence). With 3 bases removed from V and 8 bases from J, the gap between germline ends came to 4 bases. This CDR3 contains 10 residues. The CDR3 is CAWRREKLFF. In DNA form, the CDR3 reads TGTGCCTGGAGGCGGGAAAAACTGTTTTTT.

This sequence joins TRBV29-1 and TRBJ2-5, with a possible D match to TRBD2 (5 bases). V was trimmed by 1 base and J by 5 bases, leaving 14 bases between them. Germline V gene sequence: CDR1 SQVTM, CDR2 ANQGSEA. The CDR3 is made up of 14 amino acids. The CDR3 region has the DNA TGCAGCGTTGAAGCGGTGGTGGGAGCGGAGACCCAGTACTTC. Its protein is CSVEAVVGAETQYF.

The chain is built from TRBV7-2 and TRBJ2-3; the D is unclear. Germline V gives CDR1 SGHTA, CDR2 FQGNSA. Trimming removed 0 bases at V and 2 bases at J, with 9 bases between. The CDR3 runs 15 residues. CDR3 sequence (DNA): TGTGCCAGCAGCTTAGCGTCACTAAACACAGATACGCAGTATTTT. Residues: CASSLASLNTDTQYF.

V is TRBV14 and J is TRBJ1-1; D is ambiguous. The CDR3 is 14 amino acids. V was clipped by 3 bases and J by 1 base, with 9 bases between them. The germline gives CDR1 SGHDN, CDR2 FVKESK. CDR3 coding DNA: TGTGCCAGCAGCCAGGTAAAGTCGAACACTGAAGCTTTCTTT. Amino acid sequence: CASSQVKSNTEAFF. The full variable domain, in which reference TRBV14 and TRBJ1-1 provide the parts outside the CDR3, is EAGVTQFPSHSVIEKGQTVTLRCDPISGHDNLYWYRRVMGKEIKFLLHFVKESKQDESGMPNNRFLAERTGGTYSTLKVQPAELEDSGVYFCASSQVKSNTEAFFGQGTRLTVV.

This chain uses TRBV2 with TRBJ1-4, with D uncertain. V dropped 5 bases and J dropped 0 bases, with 10 bases sitting between them. The germline gives CDR1 SNHLY, CDR2 FYNNEI. This CDR3 is 15 amino acids long. CDR3 sequence: CASSPRTATNEKLFF. In DNA form, the CDR3 reads TGTGCCAGCAGTCCAAGAACAGCAACTAATGAAAAACTGTTTTTT.